This T cell receptor (beta chain) was sequenced during a study of shared clonotypes between healthy human individuals. Study background: Samples came from two female and three male donors aged 18 to 49. CD4 naive and memory got three plates each, CD8 naive two, CD8 memory one. The study's findings and limits: With few donors, the genetic and exposure-history diversity represented was limited.

This CDR3 spans 17 amino acids. Trimming at V came to 4 bases and at J to 3 bases, leaving 14 bases not matched to a gene. Germline CDR1 reads MRHNA; CDR2 reads SNTAGT. This clone appeared once. Its antigen is still unknown. Deep level was the assay's run setting. The data were produced by immunoSEQ multiplex PCR, yet TCRdb's version contains in-frame clones alone and is incomplete. The table shows over 75,000 clones, with almost 70% occurring only once. The chain employs TRBV6-4 and TRBJ2-7; 8 bases match TRBD1. The sample comprised memory CD8+ T cells sorted from blood. Indicated subset: CD45RO+ cells pooled with CCR7-negative TemRA cells. The sequence was obtained from a man younger than 40 in good health. CDR3 sequence reads: CASSGPLKGQAYYEQYF. CDR3 sequence (DNA): TGTGCCAGCAGTGGTCCCTTAAAGGGACAGGCGTACTACGAGCAGTACTTC.